These 19 T cell receptor beta chains originate from one sample sequenced in a study of brain T cells in children with intractable seizures. The method was immunoSEQ multiplex PCR; TCRdb's version includes in-frame clones alone and lacks a portion of them. Altogether approximately 23,000 clones are present, 85% to 95% being singletons, with the ten largest covering roughly 6.5%. The sequencing used peripheral blood, collected at surgery. These receptor sequences come from a boy aged 5 to 17 with focal cortical dysplasia and intractable seizures.

J is TRBJ1-6 and V is TRBV6-1, with no clear D. Trimming stripped 2 bases from V and 6 bases from J, with 17 bases between. The CDR3 length is 17 residues. CDR1 MNHNS and CDR2 SASEGT come from the germline V gene. CDR3 DNA: TGTGCCAGCAGTGAACCCTCTTACAGTGTCCTTAATTCACCCCTCCACTTT. Residues: CASSEPSYSVLNSPLHF.

This chain connects TRBV6-2 or TRBV6-3 to TRBJ2-1; no reliable D call. V lost 0 bases, J lost 0 bases, and 12 bases lay in between. Germline V gives CDR1 MNHEY, CDR2 SVGEGT. This CDR3 region has 17 residues. The CDR3 sequence is CASSYSGPTSSYNEQFF. CDR3 DNA sequence: TGTGCCAGCAGTTACTCGGGCCCCACGAGCTCCTACAATGAGCAGTTCTTC.

The J gene is TRBJ2-5, the V gene TRBV20-1; D could derive from TRBD1 or TRBD2 (5 bases each). The V end lost 3 bases, the J end lost 5 bases, and 19 bases lay between the germline ends. The CDR3 contains 15 residues. Germline V gene lookup returns CDR1 DFQATT and CDR2 SNEGSKA (reference sequence). The CDR3 sequence is CSASSLRGLLETQYF. DNA for the CDR3: TGCAGTGCTAGTAGCCTCCGGGGCTTGTTGGAGACCCAGTACTTC.

The V gene is TRBV24-1, the J gene TRBJ2-5; 14 positions agree with TRBD2. The CDR3 loop spans 20 amino acids. Trimming at V came to 1 base and at J to 1 base, leaving 10 bases not matched to a gene. Germline assignment: CDR1 KGHDR and CDR2 SFDVKD. The CDR3 coding sequence is TGTGCCACCAGTGATTTAATCCCCGGGACTAGCGGGAGACCCCAAGAGACCCAGTACTTC. Residues: CATSDLIPGTSGRPQETQYF.

This chain links TRBV7-9 with TRBJ1-4; D unresolved. Trimming left V 3 bases short and J 6 bases short, with 5 bases between. The CDR3 length is 12 residues. CDR1 is SEHNR, CDR2 FQNEAQ, per germline (reference sequence). CDR3 sequence (DNA): TGTGCCAGCAGCTTGTATGATGAAAAACTGTTTTTT. As protein: CASSLYDEKLFF.

V usage is TRBV7-3 and J usage is TRBJ2-1, with TRBD2 identical over 9 bases. J gave up 6 bases and V 4 bases, and 13 bases lay outside the gene matches. This CDR3 comprises 17 residues. Germline V gene data show CDR1 as SGHTA and CDR2 as FQGTGA. In DNA form, the CDR3 reads TGTGCCAGCAGCTCGCCCGGGAGTAGCGGGAGTTCCAATGAGCAGTTCTTC. The encoded protein is CASSSPGSSGSSNEQFF.

V gene TRBV30 combines with J gene TRBJ2-3; 7 bases are shared with TRBD1. V dropped 0 bases and J dropped 4; count of bases not matched to a gene: 7. The CDR3 covers 15 residues. Germline lookup yields CDR1 GTSNPN and CDR2 SVGIG (reference sequence). The CDR3 coding sequence is TGTGCCTGGAGTGTACCCAGGGGGATGGCAGATACGCAGTATTTT. Translating gives CAWSVPRGMADTQYF.

This chain connects TRBV4-1 to TRBJ2-3; TRBD2 is a possible D gene (5 bases). V lost 1 base and J lost 2, with 7 bases in between. The CDR3 contains 14 residues. Germline V lookup: CDR1 MGHRA, CDR2 YSYEKL. CDR3: CASSQGTSTDTQYF. DNA of the CDR3: TGCGCCAGCAGCCAAGGGACTTCCACAGATACGCAGTATTTT.

The chain employs TRBV4-1 and TRBJ1-6; no clear D. This CDR3 region has 15 residues. The germline V gene encodes CDR1 MGHRA and CDR2 YSYEKL. V was clipped by 0 bases and J by 9 bases, with 12 bases between them. The DNA for the CDR3 is TGCGCCAGCAGCCAAGATATTGACCGGGTTTCACCCCTCCACTTT. Residues: CASSQDIDRVSPLHF.

CDR3 sequence: CASSDRMGTGELFF. Here the CDR3 DNA reads TGTGCCAGCAGCGACAGGATGGGCACCGGGGAGCTGTTTTTT. The chain combines TRBV3-1 (or the pseudogene TRBV3-2) with TRBJ2-2; a possible D gene is TRBD1 (6 bases). V was clipped by 5 bases and J by 4 bases, with 11 bases between them. There are 14 residues in the CDR3. Germline values: CDR1 LGHDT, CDR2 YNNKEL (reference sequence).

The gene calls are TRBV5-1 and TRBJ2-2, with 7 bases fitting TRBD1. Trimming took 3 bases from V and 0 from J; bases not matched to a gene: 2. CDR1 is SGHRS, CDR2 YFSETQ, per germline. The CDR3 has 15 residues. In DNA form, the CDR3 reads TGCGCCAGCAGCTGGGGACAGCCGAACACCGGGGAGCTGTTTTTT. Residues: CASSWGQPNTGELFF.

The CDR3, as DNA: TGTGCCAGTAGTATAGATTTTGGGGGGGGAGACGTTGAGGCTTGTAGCTCCTACGAGCAGTACTTC. As protein: CASSIDFGGGDVEACSSYEQYF. The chain has TRBV19 and TRBJ2-7; TRBD2 agrees at 7 bases. Trimming removed 0 bases from V and 0 bases from J; junction bases left unmatched: 23. The CDR3 extends over 22 amino acids. Germline V gene sequence: CDR1 LNHDA, CDR2 SQIVND (reference sequence).

The V and J genes are TRBV7-9 and TRBJ2-7, with D uncertain. Germline assignment: CDR1 SEHNR and CDR2 FQNEAQ (reference sequence). The CDR3 is 12 residues long. V was clipped by 0 bases and J by 7 bases, with 7 bases between them. CDR3: CASSLADLEQYV. DNA for the CDR3: TGTGCCAGCAGCTTAGCGGACCTAGAGCAGTACGTC.

The V and J genes are TRBV4-1 and TRBJ1-3, with D perhaps matching TRBD1 (5 bases). V was trimmed by 0 bases and J by 10 bases, leaving 13 bases between them. The germline V gene encodes CDR1 MGHRA and CDR2 YSYEKL. The CDR3 is 14 residues long. This chain's CDR3 is CASSQDTGAGTIYF. CDR3 bases: TGCGCCAGCAGCCAAGATACCGGGGCCGGGACCATATATTTT.

This chain connects TRBV2 to TRBJ2-7; 7 positions agree with TRBD1. V dropped 7 bases and J dropped 2; count of bases not matched to a gene: 8. The CDR3 has 14 amino acids. Germline lookup yields CDR1 SNHLY and CDR2 FYNNEI. The CDR3 bases are TGTGCCAGCACCATTGAAGGGACAGCCTACGAGCAGTACGTC. The encoded protein is CASTIEGTAYEQYV.

The rearrangement links TRBV6-6 to TRBJ1-1; no reliable D call. The germline V gene encodes CDR1 MNHNY and CDR2 SVGAGI (reference sequence). CDR3 size: 13 residues. Trimming took off 5 bases at V and 4 bases at J, with 11 bases between the two ends. The CDR3 here is CASSVQESTEAFF. The CDR3 nucleotides are TGTGCCAGCAGTGTTCAGGAATCCACTGAAGCTTTCTTT.

The V gene is TRBV5-6, the J gene TRBJ1-6; 9 nucleotides match TRBD1. J was trimmed by 7 bases and V by 5 bases; bases with no gene match: 1. Germline values: CDR1 SGHDT, CDR2 YYEEEE. The length of the CDR3 is 13 residues. DNA of the CDR3: TGTGCCAGCAGGGGGACAGGGAATTCACCCCTCCACTTT. Translation: CASRGTGNSPLHF.

The chain employs TRBV4-1 and TRBJ2-1; D gene uncertain. This CDR3 spans 13 amino acids. V dropped 6 bases and J dropped 5 bases, with 11 bases sitting between them. In germline, CDR1 is MGHRA, CDR2 YSYEKL. CDR3 in amino acids: CASRAPADNEQFF. CDR3 DNA sequence: TGCGCCAGCAGGGCCCCTGCGGACAATGAGCAGTTCTTC.

This clone has just one count. This sequence joins TRBV12-5 and TRBJ1-5, with D maybe TRBD1 (5 bases). Per germline, CDR1 LGHNT and CDR2 FRNRAP. The CDR3 is made up of 14 amino acids. V was pared by 4 bases and J by 0 bases, with 7 bases between. CDR3 nucleotides: TGTGCTAGTGGTTGGGACGTTAGCAATCAGCCCCAGCATTTT. Its translation is CASGWDVSNQPQHF.